This T cell receptor (beta chain) is drawn from a study of blood T cells in healthy people across ages. Study-wide context: There was about one barcoded beta molecule captured by template switching per two T cells.

From germline, CDR1 is SQVTM and CDR2 ANQGSEA. J gave up 0 bases and V 4 bases, and 4 bases lay outside the gene matches. The CDR3 length is 14 residues. Notes on the study in general: The study could not conclusively compare naive and antigen-experienced cells, given its unsorted PBMCs. Across the age range, TCR beta diversity per million T cells fell in a roughly linear way.

This clonotype has ten or more counts. Its antigen is not identified. The use of a sample-barcoded 5' primer and a J-beta primer mix characterized a second PCR of roughly 7 to 11 cycles. TCRdb analysed the 5' RACE reads with MiXCR anew, one entry per CDR3 protein. The sample has some 1.5 million distinct CDR3 sequences; over 25% are singletons. The rearrangement links TRBV29-1 to TRBJ2-3; 7 nucleotides line up with TRBD1. This TCR derives from a woman aged 25 to 45 in good health. Sequencing used blood. The CDR3 reads CSVGKGASTDTQYF. The DNA of the CDR3 is TGCAGCGTTGGAAAGGGGGCGAGCACAGATACGCAGTATTTT.